The clone carrying this T cell receptor beta chain appeared a few times. Its antigen is unknown. This entry comes from a study of CD8 T cells in ankylosing spondylitis. MiXCR, applied by TCRdb to the 5' RACE reads, yields one record per CDR3 protein. Here the sample spans 200,000 to 250,000 distinct CDR3 sequences, 15% to 20% being singletons. Study results and caveats: Made up of eight or nine highly homologous variants, a TCR beta motif appeared characteristic of ankylosing spondylitis blood. A CD8+ phenotype characterized the disease-linked clones, which were relatively rare in peripheral blood. Prior work had noted some motif variants in reactive arthritis blood and synovial fluid.

The sequenced material came from blood, either unsorted or a sorted T cell fraction (not recorded which). The sequence derives from a male donor with ankylosing spondylitis.

In DNA, the CDR3 is TGCAGCGTATCTAGCGGGAGATGGGGGGGAGAGACCCAGTACTTC. It encodes CSVSSGRWGGETQYF. This chain joins TRBV29-1 and TRBJ2-5; 10 nucleotides agree with TRBD2. The CDR3 runs 15 residues. Trimming at V came to 6 bases and at J to 4 bases, leaving 11 bases not matched to a gene. CDR1 is SQVTM, CDR2 ANQGSEA, per germline.